The 15 T cell receptor beta chains reported below all come from one sample, sequenced in a study of cytotoxic CD8 clonotypes in ibrutinib-treated CLL. This table comes from immunoSEQ multiplex PCR, and its TCRdb copy is limited to in-frame clones, with some not included. The sample holds 60,000 to 65,000 clones, 45% to 65% seen once. This specimen consisted of PBMCs, obtained after 12 months of ibrutinib treatment. The receptors shown here come from a human donor with chronic lymphocytic leukemia.

The chain recombines TRBV4-2 with TRBJ2-1, with 10 bases aligning to TRBD1. The trim removed 5 bases at V and 2 bases at J, leaving 3 bases unmatched. The CDR3 covers 15 residues. CDR1 and CDR2 (germline): LGHNA, YNFKEQ. This chain's CDR3 is CASSEGQGAYNEQFF. The DNA of the CDR3 is TGTGCCAGCAGCGAAGGACAGGGGGCCTACAATGAGCAGTTCTTC.

This chain links TRBV29-1 with TRBJ1-2, with 9 nucleotides matching TRBD1. The CDR3 runs to 16 residues. Germline loops: CDR1 SQVTM, CDR2 ANQGSEA. With V trimmed by 7 bases and J by 1 base, 13 bases remained unmatched. CDR3 region: CSALAYRGLINYGYTF. The DNA for the CDR3 is TGCAGCGCTTTGGCTTACAGGGGGCTAATTAACTATGGCTACACCTTC.

V is TRBV5-6 and J is TRBJ1-4; D gene uncertain. This CDR3 is 14 amino acids long. With 2 bases removed from V and 6 bases from J, the gap between germline ends came to 11 bases. Germline V lookup: CDR1 SGHDT, CDR2 YYEEEE. The CDR3 spells CASSFMDVYEKLFF. The CDR3 DNA is TGTGCCAGCAGCTTTATGGACGTTTATGAAAAACTGTTTTTT.

The sample holds many counts of this clone. The V gene is TRBV7-6, the J gene TRBJ2-1, with no clear D. The CDR3 totals 17 residues. The V and J ends lost 3 bases and 0 bases respectively, with 15 bases between them. Germline assignment: CDR1 SGHVS and CDR2 FNYEAQ. This chain's CDR3 is CASSLVSGGRSYNEQFF. CDR3 DNA sequence: TGTGCCAGCAGCTTGGTCTCTGGCGGACGCTCCTACAATGAGCAGTTCTTC.

The table lists this clone with a few counts. This chain connects TRBV6-1 to TRBJ1-5; TRBD1 aligns across 8 bases. Germline loops: CDR1 MNHNS, CDR2 SASEGT. Losses at the gene ends were 6 bases for V and 6 bases for J; bases not matched to a gene: 10. There are 15 residues in the CDR3. The CDR3 coding sequence is TGTGCCAGCAGCTTCAATCAGGGGGCGCCTCAGCCCCAGCATTTT. This translates into CASSFNQGAPQPQHF.

This clone came up a few times. The chain links TRBV27 to TRBJ2-1; TRBD2 matches 8 bases. CDR3 length: 14 residues. Per germline, CDR1 MNHEY and CDR2 SMNVEV (reference sequence). Germline trimming cut 6 bases from V and 0 bases from J; bases unmatched to any gene: 1. For the CDR3, the DNA is TGTGCCAGCAGAACTAGCGGCTCCTACAATGAGCAGTTCTTC. Protein product: CASRTSGSYNEQFF.

This clone has a handful of counts. The rearrangement joins TRBV6-1 to TRBJ1-5, with D possibly matching TRBD1 (5 bases). Trimming stripped 0 bases from V and 7 bases from J, with 10 bases between. Germline V gene data show CDR1 as MNHNS and CDR2 as SASEGT. This CDR3 has 14 residues. The CDR3 coding sequence is TGTGCCAGCAGTGAAGCTTGGGGGGAGCAGCCCCAGCATTTT. Translating gives CASSEAWGEQPQHF.

This clone was detected a few times. This chain links TRBV6-1 with TRBJ2-3; TRBD2 agrees at 11 bases. Germline assignment: CDR1 MNHNS and CDR2 SASEGT. The CDR3 extends over 15 amino acids. The trim removed 6 bases at V and 2 bases at J, leaving 4 bases unmatched. The CDR3 sequence is CASRLAGGATDTQYF. DNA for the CDR3: TGTGCCAGCAGGCTAGCGGGGGGCGCCACAGATACGCAGTATTTT.

This clone was found a few times. The chain is built from TRBV9 and TRBJ2-3; either TRBD1 or TRBD2 may supply D (6 bases each). The CDR3 has 15 amino acids. Germline values: CDR1 SGDLS, CDR2 YYNGEE. The V and J ends lost 0 bases and 10 bases respectively, with 18 bases between them. The CDR3 DNA is TGTGCCAGCAGCGTAGAGACTAGGGGGATTTACCCGCAGTATTTT. Translated: CASSVETRGIYPQYF.

V and J are TRBV28 and TRBJ1-6; D is undetermined. The CDR3 totals 16 residues. With 3 bases removed from V and 0 bases from J, the gap between germline ends came to 9 bases. Germline V gene data show CDR1 as MDHEN and CDR2 as SYDVKM. In DNA, the CDR3 is TGTGCCAGCAGTTTGCCGGCGAGCTCCTATAATTCACCCCTCCACTTT. Its translation: CASSLPASSYNSPLHF. The full variable domain, in which reference TRBV28 and TRBJ1-6 provide the parts outside the CDR3, is DVKVTQSSRYLVKRTGEKVFLECVQDMDHENMFWYRQDPGLGLRLIYFSYDVKMKEKGDIPEGYSVSREKKERFSLILESASTNQTSMYLCASSLPASSYNSPLHFGNGTRLTVT.

CDR3 in amino acids: CASSVVSRGDYGYTF. The CDR3 nucleotides are TGTGCCAGCAGCGTAGTCTCAAGGGGAGACTATGGCTACACCTTC. The chain couples TRBV9 to TRBJ1-2; possibly TRBD1 for D (5 bases). The CDR3 runs 15 residues. V was pared by 0 bases and J by 3 bases, with 12 bases between. Looked up from germline, CDR1 is SGDLS and CDR2 is YYNGEE.

The chain is built from TRBV5-1 and TRBJ1-2, with TRBD1 as a possible D gene (5 bases). The CDR3 is made up of 14 amino acids. From germline, CDR1 is SGHRS and CDR2 YFSETQ. V shed 4 bases and J shed 4 bases, with 14 bases lying between them. CDR3 amino acids: CASSGQGALYGYTF. In DNA, the CDR3 is TGCGCCAGCAGCGGGCAGGGTGCACTCTATGGCTACACCTTC. The full variable domain, completed using reference TRBV5-1 and TRBJ1-2, is KAGVTQTPRYLIKTRGQQVTLSCSPISGHRSVSWYQQTPGQGLQFLFEYFSETQRNKGNFPGRFSGRQFSNSRSEMNVSTLELGDSALYLCASSGQGALYGYTFGSGTRLTVV.

This chain connects TRBV27 to TRBJ2-7; 7 bases align to TRBD2. This CDR3 is built from 17 residues. V was pared by 1 base and J by 0 bases, with 9 bases of the junction left unmatched. Germline-derived CDR1 and CDR2 are MNHEY and SMNVEV (reference sequence). CDR3 region: CASSLFSSSGSSYEQYF. CDR3 nucleotide sequence: TGTGCCAGCAGTTTATTTTCGTCTAGCGGAAGCTCCTACGAGCAGTACTTC.

This clone was recorded at least ten times. The V call is TRBV21-1, the J call TRBJ2-2. TRBV21-1 is given as a pseudogene. This CDR3 is built from 15 residues. The CDR3 spells CASSNHLGNTGELFF. CDR3 nucleotide sequence: TGTGCCAGCAGCAATCACTTGGGAAACACCGGGGAGCTGTTTTTT.

This clone was counted a few times. In DNA, the CDR3 is TGTGCCAGTAGTAAGTCCTTTGGGGGGCAGCCCCAGCATTTT. Protein: CASSKSFGGQPQHF. The rearrangement links TRBV19 to TRBJ1-5; a weak D match, TRBD1 (5 bases). The CDR3 has 14 amino acids. Germline values: CDR1 LNHDA, CDR2 SQIVND (reference sequence). V lost 4 bases to trimming and J lost 7 bases, with 14 bases between them.